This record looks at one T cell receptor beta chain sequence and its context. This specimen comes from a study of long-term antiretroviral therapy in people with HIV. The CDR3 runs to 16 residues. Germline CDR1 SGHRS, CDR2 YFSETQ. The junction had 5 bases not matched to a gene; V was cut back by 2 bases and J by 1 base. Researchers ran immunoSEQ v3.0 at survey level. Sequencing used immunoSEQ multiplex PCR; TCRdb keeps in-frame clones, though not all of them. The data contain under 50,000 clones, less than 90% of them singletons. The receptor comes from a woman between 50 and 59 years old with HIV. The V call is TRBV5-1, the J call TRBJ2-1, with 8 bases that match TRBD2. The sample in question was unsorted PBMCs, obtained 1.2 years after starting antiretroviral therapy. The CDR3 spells CASSLTGTRSYNEQFF. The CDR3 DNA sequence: TGCGCCAGCAGCTTAACCGGGACTAGGTCCTACAATGAGCAGTTCTTC.